This TCR beta chain originates from a study of molecular identifiers for immune sequencing clone quantification. The germline gives CDR1 LGHNA, CDR2 YSLEER. The CDR3 consists of 13 residues. V lost 1 base, J lost 6 bases, and 10 bases lay in between. Study results and limitations: More than 98% of effector molecules, versus under 1% of naive-cell molecules, belonged to clones above 20 RNA copies.

This clonotype came up a few times. As yet, its antigen is unknown. Previously described methods and listed TCR primers produced bulk TCR libraries. MiXCR, run by TCRdb on the PCR reads, gives a single entry per CDR3 protein. The sample has hundreds of thousands of distinct CDR3 sequences; 25% are singletons. Material: naive CD8+ T cells from blood, with Jurkat cell RNA spiked in. Noted subset: FACS-sorted CD8+CD4-CCR7+CD45RA+ naive T cells. The source of this sequence is a human donor in good health. Some libraries in this study had Jurkat cell RNA spiked in. The V gene is TRBV4-3, the J gene TRBJ2-7; D possibly uses TRBD1 or TRBD2 (5 bases each). DNA for the CDR3: TGCGCCAGCAGCCAAGGAGAAGGGACCGAGCAGTACTTC. Translated, it gives CASSQGEGTEQYF.